This entry features one T cell receptor (beta chain) sequence. No antigen is known for it. These data are taken from a study of blood T cells in healthy people across ages. Study-wide results and limits: A strong correlation was seen between TCR beta diversity and naive T cell percentage.

Primers used in a second PCR of about 7 to 12 cycles were a sample-barcoded 5' primer and a J-beta primer mix. TCRdb itself ran the 5' RACE reads through MiXCR, one entry per CDR3 protein. The sample yields 800,000 or so distinct CDR3 sequences, approximately 67% seen once. This CDR3 comprises 15 residues. The chain employs TRBV21-1 and TRBJ2-3. TRBV21-1 is reported as a pseudogene. Sequenced: blood. The origin of this receptor is a man aged 25-45 years in good health. CDR3 region: CASSKCRGATDTQYF. Here the CDR3 DNA reads TGTGCCAGCAGCAAATGTAGAGGAGCCACAGATACGCAGTATTTT.